Listed here are 32 T cell receptor beta chains from one sample, sequenced in a study of T cells expressing NK-cell markers. TCRdb reanalyzed the 5' RACE reads, giving one entry per CDR3 protein sequence and no DNA. This sample lists about 460,000 distinct CDR3 sequences; its ten largest clones have around 1.4%. Sequenced: blood T cells: a sorted CD56 or NKG2C T cell subset, CD4+ or CD8+ T cells, or bulk PBMC T cells (not recorded which). The origin of the receptors is a woman aged 50 to 60 in good health.

The CDR3 protein is CSVEQGWVAQETQYF. The gene calls are TRBV29-1 and TRBJ2-5; TCRdb names TRBD1, which stays unverified in the absence of DNA. The length of the CDR3 is 15 residues. From germline, CDR1 is SQVTM and CDR2 ANQGSEA. The full variable domain, rest sourced from reference TRBV29-1 and TRBJ2-5, is SAVISQKPSRDICQRGTSLTIQCQVDSQVTMMFWYRQQPGQSLTLIATANQGSEATYESGFVIDKFPISRPNLTFSTLTVSNMSPEDSSIYLCSVEQGWVAQETQYFGPGTRLLVL.

V and J are TRBV5-1 and TRBJ2-3. The CDR3 loop spans 12 amino acids. CDR1 and CDR2 (germline): SGHRS, YFSETQ. The CDR3 is CASSLDLDTQYF.

V is TRBV20-1 and J is TRBJ1-5; TCRdb lists TRBD1, though no DNA is available to test this call. Germline V gives CDR1 DFQATT, CDR2 SNEGSKA (reference sequence). There are 15 residues in the CDR3. This CDR3 is CSATWGGYSNQPQHF.

V is TRBV24-1 and J is TRBJ2-1; TCRdb outputs TRBD2, but without DNA this stays unchecked. The germline V gene encodes CDR1 KGHDR and CDR2 SFDVKD. The CDR3 runs 17 residues. Here the CDR3 reads CATSDFPRTSGSNEQFF.

The chain employs TRBV11-2 and TRBJ1-1; no DNA is available, so the TRBD1 call from TCRdb remains unchecked. CDR3 length: 16 amino acids. Germline-derived CDR1 and CDR2 are SGHAT and FQNNGV. Here the CDR3 reads CASRGQGLWGSTEAFF.

The chain links TRBV28 to TRBJ2-4; TCRdb outputs TRBD1, but without DNA this stays unchecked. The CDR3 is made up of 15 amino acids. Germline CDR1 is MDHEN and CDR2 is SYDVKM. This chain's CDR3 is CASFPGGNAKNIQYF. The full variable domain, in which reference TRBV28 and TRBJ2-4 provide the parts outside the CDR3, is DVKVTQSSRYLVKRTGEKVFLECVQDMDHENMFWYRQDPGLGLRLIYFSYDVKMKEKGDIPEGYSVSREKKERFSLILESASTNQTSMYLCASFPGGNAKNIQYFGAGTRLSVL.

The chain is built from TRBV11-2 and TRBJ2-3. The CDR3 spans 13 residues. Germline V gene sequence: CDR1 SGHAT, CDR2 FQNNGV. The CDR3 sequence: CASSFGETDTQYF. Supplemented by reference TRBV11-2 and TRBJ2-3, the full variable domain reads EAGVAQSPRYKIIEKRQSVAFWCNPISGHATLYWYQQILGQGPKLLIQFQNNGVVDDSQLPKDRFSAERLKGVDSTLKIQPAKLEDSAVYLCASSFGETDTQYFGPGTRLTVL.

This chain links TRBV19 with TRBJ2-2; without DNA, the TCRdb call of TRBD1 cannot be checked. CDR1 LNHDA and CDR2 SQIVND come from the germline V gene (reference sequence). The length of the CDR3 is 15 residues. Here the CDR3 reads CASSGAQGAAGELFF.

The chain combines TRBV18 with TRBJ2-3; TCRdb proposes TRBD1, but this gene call is untestable without DNA. Germline values: CDR1 KGHSH, CDR2 LQKENI. This CDR3 region has 18 residues. The CDR3 protein is CASSGVPPGTGGADTQYF.

This chain joins TRBV20-1 and TRBJ1-1. There are 12 residues in the CDR3. Germline assignment: CDR1 DFQATT and CDR2 SNEGSKA (reference sequence). CDR3 in amino acids: CSARGLGTEAFF.

The J gene is TRBJ2-7, the V gene TRBV20-1; as DNA is missing, the TRBD2 call by TCRdb cannot be tested. This CDR3 contains 14 residues. Germline loops: CDR1 DFQATT, CDR2 SNEGSKA (reference sequence). The chain's CDR3 is CSAQSTSGSYEQYF.

The chain carries TRBV7-8 and TRBJ2-1. The germline V gene has CDR1 SGHVS and CDR2 FQNEAQ. This CDR3 contains 14 residues. CDR3 amino acids: CASNRGMVGNEQFF.

The rearrangement joins TRBV24-1 to TRBJ2-1; TCRdb selects TRBD1, and the lack of DNA leaves this call unchecked. The CDR3 is 15 amino acids. Germline V gene lookup returns CDR1 KGHDR and CDR2 SFDVKD. CDR3 region: CATSDAQGAYNEQFF.

The rearrangement uses TRBV20-1 and TRBJ2-5; TCRdb reports TRBD2, a call that lacks DNA to check it against. Germline assignment: CDR1 DFQATT and CDR2 SNEGSKA (reference sequence). The length of the CDR3 is 15 residues. CDR3 sequence: CSAGGGLAVQETQYF.

The V and J genes are TRBV7-9 and TRBJ2-3; the TCRdb D gene call, TRBD1, has no DNA to confirm it. The CDR3 is 12 amino acids. Germline CDR1 and CDR2: SEHNR and FQNEAQ (reference sequence). The CDR3 loop reads CASSPTMGAGYF.

CDR3 sequence: CASSPRGAGGWSGANVLTF. The chain employs TRBV4-2 and TRBJ2-6; TCRdb's D call, TRBD1, is unchecked because there is no DNA. This CDR3 contains 19 residues. The V gene's germline CDR1 is LGHNA and CDR2 YNFKEQ.

The rearrangement links TRBV24-1 to TRBJ2-3; without DNA, the TCRdb call of TRBD1 cannot be checked. The CDR3 loop spans 15 amino acids. The V gene's germline CDR1 is KGHDR and CDR2 SFDVKD. The CDR3: CATRGTGSYTDTQYF.

The V gene is TRBV12-3 or TRBV12-4, the J gene TRBJ2-2; as DNA is missing, the TRBD2 call by TCRdb cannot be tested. The CDR3 loop spans 16 amino acids. The CDR3 sequence is CASSLFAGGVSGELFF.

The V gene is TRBV7-9, the J gene TRBJ2-5; no DNA is available, so the TRBD2 call from TCRdb remains unchecked. Germline-derived CDR1 and CDR2 are SEHNR and FQNEAQ (reference sequence). The CDR3 loop spans 13 amino acids. The CDR3 loop reads CASSPGTSETQYF.

The chain recombines TRBV5-1 with TRBJ2-7. The CDR3 is made up of 13 amino acids. In germline, CDR1 is SGHRS, CDR2 YFSETQ. Here the CDR3 reads CASKRGRPYEQYF.

This rearrangement joins TRBV24-1 to TRBJ2-3; TCRdb calls TRBD1, which cannot be checked without DNA. Germline V gene data show CDR1 as KGHDR and CDR2 as SFDVKD. The CDR3 covers 15 residues. The CDR3 reads CATSDFGTGIDTQYF.

The rearrangement links TRBV7-2 to TRBJ2-2; the D call of TRBD2 rests on TCRdb alone, since no DNA is present to check it. From germline, CDR1 is SGHTA and CDR2 FQGNSA. This CDR3 is built from 13 residues. The CDR3 loop is CASSSSLGAKLFF.

V gene TRBV10-3 combines with J gene TRBJ1-1; the D call from TCRdb, TRBD1, cannot be confirmed without DNA. CDR1 and CDR2 from the germline V gene are ENHRY and SYGVKD. This CDR3 comprises 15 residues. This chain's CDR3 is CAISEALVSRTEAFF.

V usage is TRBV30 and J usage is TRBJ1-1; TCRdb's D gene call, TRBD1, goes unchecked for lack of DNA. Per germline, CDR1 GTSNPN and CDR2 SVGIG (reference sequence). CDR3 length: 13 amino acids. This CDR3 is CASTQGANTEAFF.

This chain links TRBV15 with TRBJ2-6; the TCRdb call, TRBD1, lacks DNA for checking. The length of the CDR3 is 14 residues. The V gene's germline CDR1 is LNHNV and CDR2 YYDKDF (reference sequence). CDR3 residues: CATSPPSGANVLTF.

This chain links TRBV12-3 or TRBV12-4 with TRBJ2-2; TCRdb gives TRBD2 as the D gene, but with no DNA this cannot be confirmed. The CDR3 totals 17 residues. The chain's CDR3 is CASSLAMGAGDVGELFF.

This chain links TRBV7-2 with TRBJ2-1; TCRdb proposes TRBD2, but this gene call is untestable without DNA. This CDR3 contains 19 residues. Germline CDR1 is SGHTA and CDR2 is FQGNSA. This chain's CDR3 is CASSLGLAGGISSYNEQFF.

The rearrangement uses TRBV19 and TRBJ1-2. Germline-derived CDR1 and CDR2 are LNHDA and SQIVND (reference sequence). This CDR3 contains 12 residues. CDR3: CASSILASGYTF.

This sequence joins TRBV11-3 and TRBJ2-5; TCRdb picks TRBD1, but there is no DNA to check that call. Germline V gives CDR1 SGHNT, CDR2 YENEEA. This CDR3 has 15 amino acids. The CDR3 sequence: CASSYRRGLVETQYF.

The V gene is TRBV5-1, the J gene TRBJ2-2; the TCRdb D gene call, TRBD2, has no DNA to confirm it. This CDR3 has 16 residues. Germline-derived CDR1 and CDR2 are SGHRS and YFSETQ. The CDR3 region is CASSLRVSGNTGELFF.

The chain employs TRBV5-1 and TRBJ2-1; TCRdb's D call of TRBD1 is untestable without DNA. This CDR3 contains 13 residues. Germline lookup yields CDR1 SGHRS and CDR2 YFSETQ. The CDR3 loop is CASSLTGGDEQFF.

V usage is TRBV2 and J usage is TRBJ2-6; TCRdb returns TRBD1, unconfirmable since there is no DNA. This CDR3 contains 11 residues. Germline V gene data show CDR1 as SNHLY and CDR2 as FYNNEI. This CDR3 reads CARQGSNVLTF. The complete variable domain, with remaining parts taken from reference TRBV2 and TRBJ2-6, reads EPEVTQTPSHQVTQMGQEVILRCVPISNHLYFYWYRQILGQKVEFLVSFYNNEISEKSEIFDDQFSVERPDGSNFTLKIRSTKLEDSAMYFCARQGSNVLTFGAGSRLTVL.